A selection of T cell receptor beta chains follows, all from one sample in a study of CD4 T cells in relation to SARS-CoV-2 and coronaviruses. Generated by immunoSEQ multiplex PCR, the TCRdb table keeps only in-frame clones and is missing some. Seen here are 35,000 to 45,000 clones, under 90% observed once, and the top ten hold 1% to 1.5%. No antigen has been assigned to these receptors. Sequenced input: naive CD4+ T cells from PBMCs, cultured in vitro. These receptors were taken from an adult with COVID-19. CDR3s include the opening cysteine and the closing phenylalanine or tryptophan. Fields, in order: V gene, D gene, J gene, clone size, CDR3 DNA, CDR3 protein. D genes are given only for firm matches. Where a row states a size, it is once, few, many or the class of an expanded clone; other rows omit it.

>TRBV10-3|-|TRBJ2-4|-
TGTGCCATCAGTGATTCAGAAAACATTCAGTACTTC
CAISDSENIQYF
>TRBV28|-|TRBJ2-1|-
TGTGCCAGCAGCTACCGAACGGGCTACCAGTTCTTC
CASSYRTGYQFF
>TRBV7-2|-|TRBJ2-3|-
TGTGCCAGCAGCATAACCCCGAATACGCAGTATTTT
CASSITPNTQYF
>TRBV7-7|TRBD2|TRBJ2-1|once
TGTGCTAGCAGCTTGAAAGTAGCGGGAGCGAGTGAGCAGTTCTTC
CASSLKVAGASEQFF
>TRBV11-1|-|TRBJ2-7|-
TGTGCCAGCAGCTTTGACTACGAGCAGTACTTC
CASSFDYEQYF
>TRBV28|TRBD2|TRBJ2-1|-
TGTGCCAGCGCGATTAAGCGGGAGTTTAATGAGCAGTTCTTC
CASAIKREFNEQFF
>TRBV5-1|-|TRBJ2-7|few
TGCGCCAGCAGAGTGGAACAGGGAATCGCCTACGAGCAGTACTTC
CASRVEQGIAYEQYF
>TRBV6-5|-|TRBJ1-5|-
TGTGCCAGCTGTCCCCGGGTCGATCAGCCCCAGCATTTT
CASCPRVDQPQHF
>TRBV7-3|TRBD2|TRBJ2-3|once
TGTGCCAGCAGCCCGCGACTAGCGGGAACAGATACGCAGTATTTT
CASSPRLAGTDTQYF
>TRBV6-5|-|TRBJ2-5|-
TGTGCCAGCAGTTACTCGATTGCGGAATCGGAGACCCAGTACTTC
CASSYSIAESETQYF
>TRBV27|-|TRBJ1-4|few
TGTGCCAGCGGGAGCAGGGTTGGGAATGAAAAACTGTTTTTT
CASGSRVGNEKLFF
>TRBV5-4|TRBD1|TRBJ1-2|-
TGTGCCAGCAGTTTCCGCCGGGACAGCAGATTTTTTAACTATGGCTACACCTTC
CASSFRRDSRFFNYGYTF
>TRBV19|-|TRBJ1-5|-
TGTGCCAGTACCCACGGCCTCGGCAGGGAAGAGGGCAATCAGCCCCAGCATTTT
CASTHGLGREEGNQPQHF
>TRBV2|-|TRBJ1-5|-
TGTGCCAGCAGTGTGACACACGGAACCAATCAGCCCCAGCATTTT
CASSVTHGTNQPQHF
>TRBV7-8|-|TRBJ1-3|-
TGTGCCAGCAGCCCAGGCGGGACGGCCCGAAGAAACACCATATATTTT
CASSPGGTARRNTIYF
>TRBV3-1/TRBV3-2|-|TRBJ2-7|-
TGTGCCAGCAGCCAAGTTTCCTACGAGCAGTACTTC
CASSQVSYEQYF
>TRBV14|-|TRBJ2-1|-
TGTGCCAGCAGCCCCTTCCAGGGTTACAATGAGCAGTTCTTC
CASSPFQGYNEQFF
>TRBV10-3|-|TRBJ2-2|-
TGTGCCATCAGGCAGGCCGCGAACACCGGGGAGCTGTTTTTT
CAIRQAANTGELFF
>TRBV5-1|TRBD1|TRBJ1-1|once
TGCGCCAGCAGCTTAAACCGGGACAGGGGCGCGAAGAACACTGAAGCTTTCTTT
CASSLNRDRGAKNTEAFF
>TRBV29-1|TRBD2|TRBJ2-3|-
TGCAGCGCCGTTACCGGGACTAACACAGATACGCAGTATTTT
CSAVTGTNTDTQYF
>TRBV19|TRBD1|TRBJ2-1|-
TGTGCCAGTAGTGGGGACAGGGTTTGGAACAATGAGCAGTTCTTC
CASSGDRVWNNEQFF
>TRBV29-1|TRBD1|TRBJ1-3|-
TGCAGCGTTACTCCACAGGGGAGCTCTGGAAACACCATATATTTT
CSVTPQGSSGNTIYF